A single T cell receptor beta chain is shown here with its context. The sample belongs to a study of blood T cell repertoires in COVID-19. Study information: The analysed material was cDNA or gDNA that came from T cells, B-cell-depleted T cells, or PBMCs.

CDR3 length equals 17 residues. Authors' processing steps: Amplification from reference gene primers served as the basis for estimated nucleated cell counts. Some clones are missing from TCRdb's copy, which holds only in-frame ones; the method was immunoSEQ multiplex PCR. V and J calls and clone size are given by that table; D and trimming were obtained from the DNA. The sample lists 300,000 to 400,000 clones, around 90% occurring once. The rearrangement uses TRBV21-1 and TRBJ2-3; TRBD2, as called in the table, went unchecked against the DNA. TRBV21-1 is classified as a pseudogene. Sequencing was carried out using peripheral blood. The clonotype comes from a woman in her twenties or thirties with COVID-19, enrolled during active disease. CDR3 in amino acids: CASSNPIWTSSTDTQYF. CDR3 coding DNA: TGTGCCAGCAGCAACCCTATTTGGACTAGTTCCACAGATACGCAGTATTTT.